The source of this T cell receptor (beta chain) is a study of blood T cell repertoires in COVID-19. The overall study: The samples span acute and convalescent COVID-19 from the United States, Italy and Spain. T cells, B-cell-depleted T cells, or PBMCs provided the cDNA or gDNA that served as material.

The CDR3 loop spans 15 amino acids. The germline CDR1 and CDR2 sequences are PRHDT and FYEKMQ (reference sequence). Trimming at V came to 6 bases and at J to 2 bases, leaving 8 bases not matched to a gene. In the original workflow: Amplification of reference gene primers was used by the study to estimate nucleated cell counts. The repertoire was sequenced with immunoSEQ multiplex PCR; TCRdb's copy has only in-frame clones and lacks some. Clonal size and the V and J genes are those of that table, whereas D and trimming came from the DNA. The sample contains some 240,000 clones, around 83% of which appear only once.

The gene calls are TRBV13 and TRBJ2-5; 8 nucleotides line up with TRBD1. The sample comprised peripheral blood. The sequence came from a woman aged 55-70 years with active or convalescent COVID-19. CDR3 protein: CASRPRTGRQETQYF. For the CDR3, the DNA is TGTGCCAGCAGACCCCGGACAGGGAGGCAAGAGACCCAGTACTTC.